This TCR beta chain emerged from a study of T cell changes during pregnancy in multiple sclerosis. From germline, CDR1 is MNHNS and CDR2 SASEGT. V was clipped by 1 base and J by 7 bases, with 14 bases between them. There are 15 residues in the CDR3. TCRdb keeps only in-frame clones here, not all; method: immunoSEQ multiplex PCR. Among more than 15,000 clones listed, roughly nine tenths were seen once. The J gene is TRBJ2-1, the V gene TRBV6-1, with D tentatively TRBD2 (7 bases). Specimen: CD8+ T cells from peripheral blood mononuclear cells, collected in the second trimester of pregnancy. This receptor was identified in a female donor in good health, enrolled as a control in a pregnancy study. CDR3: CASSEEEGGFNEQFF. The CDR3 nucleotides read TGTGCCAGCAGTGAAGAGGAGGGGGGGTTTAATGAGCAGTTCTTC.